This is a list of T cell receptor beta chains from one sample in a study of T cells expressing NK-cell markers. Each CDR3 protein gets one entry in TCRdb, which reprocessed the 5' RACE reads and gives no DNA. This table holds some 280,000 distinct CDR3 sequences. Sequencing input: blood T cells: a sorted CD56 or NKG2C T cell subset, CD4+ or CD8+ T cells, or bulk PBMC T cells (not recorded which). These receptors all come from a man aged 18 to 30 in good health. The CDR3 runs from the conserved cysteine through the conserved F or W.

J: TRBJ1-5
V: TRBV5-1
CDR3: CASSLYGSAGSGQPQHF

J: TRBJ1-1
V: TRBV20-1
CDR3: CSARGGRRRFIAEAFF

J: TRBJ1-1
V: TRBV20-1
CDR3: CSAYPPENTEAFF

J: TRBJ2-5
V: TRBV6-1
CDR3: CASSGLAGLSFGETQYF

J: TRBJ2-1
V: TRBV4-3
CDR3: CASSLGQASYNEQFF

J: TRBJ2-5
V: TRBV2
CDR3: CASGGGDEETQYF

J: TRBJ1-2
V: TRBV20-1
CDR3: CSATTPDGYTF

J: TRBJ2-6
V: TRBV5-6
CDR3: CASSRGPTGPGANVLTF

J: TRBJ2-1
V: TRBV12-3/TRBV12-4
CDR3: CATTQSGFEQFF

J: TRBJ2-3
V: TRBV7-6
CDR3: CASSKLAGGADTQYF

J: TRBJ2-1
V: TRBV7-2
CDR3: CASSWTGRATDEQFF

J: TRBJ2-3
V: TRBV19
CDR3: CASSMGRSTDTQYF

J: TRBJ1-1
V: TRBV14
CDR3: CASSVPDGNTEAFF

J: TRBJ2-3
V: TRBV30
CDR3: CAWSVSGSGDTQYF

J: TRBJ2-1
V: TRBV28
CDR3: CPSRGGSSYNEQFF

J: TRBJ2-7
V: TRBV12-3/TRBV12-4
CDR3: CASSGRAGTSGPNYSYEQYF

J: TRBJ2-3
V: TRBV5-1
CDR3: CASSLRQDTDTQYF

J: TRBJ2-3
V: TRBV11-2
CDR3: CASSLGTTDTQYF

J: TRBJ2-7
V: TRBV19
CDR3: CASSMRLATGEQYF

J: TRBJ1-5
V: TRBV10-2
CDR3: CASSEGNQPQHF

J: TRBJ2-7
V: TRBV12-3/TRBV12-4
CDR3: CASTNHLAGLYEQYF

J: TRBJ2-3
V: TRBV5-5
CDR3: CASSALAGAADTQYF

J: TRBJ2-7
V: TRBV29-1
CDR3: CSVGRTTGYEQYF